Each of the 28 T cell receptor beta chains below was sequenced from the same sample in a study of blood T cell repertoires in COVID-19. Only in-frame clones appear in the TCRdb table, and some are missing; sequencing was by immunoSEQ multiplex PCR. The table shows some 200,000 clones, with about 80% occurring only once. The sample was peripheral blood. These receptors came from a human donor with acute or convalescent COVID-19. The donor label of this sample is uncertain.

The chain carries TRBV5-8 and TRBJ1-2; 12 nucleotides agree with TRBD1. Germline CDR1 and CDR2: SGHTS and YDEGEE. The CDR3 is 16 residues long. With V trimmed by 3 bases and J by 4 bases, 7 bases remained unmatched. CDR3 bases: TGTGCCAGCAGCTCGGGACAGGGGGCGTCGGGCTATGGCTACACCTTC. It specifies CASSSGQGASGYGYTF.

This chain links TRBV2 with TRBJ2-4; 7 bases fit TRBD1. The V and J ends lost 6 bases and 0 bases, in that order; junction bases with no gene match: 8. Germline V gene lookup returns CDR1 SNHLY and CDR2 FYNNEI. The CDR3 length is 16 residues. In DNA form, the CDR3 reads TGTGCCAGCAGGCAGGGACAGTCGCTAGCCAAAAACATTCAGTACTTC. It is translated as CASRQGQSLAKNIQYF.

This clone occurred once. V gene TRBV30 combines with J gene TRBJ2-7, with TRBD2 matching over 8 bases. With V trimmed by 0 bases and J by 4 bases, 8 bases remained unmatched. Germline-derived CDR1 and CDR2 are GTSNPN and SVGIG (reference sequence). The CDR3 spans 15 residues. As DNA, the CDR3 is TGTGCCTGGAGTGTACTAGTGGGACTAGATTACGAGCAGTACTTC. Translated: CAWSVLVGLDYEQYF.

The chain carries TRBV10-2 and TRBJ1-5; D is undetermined. Germline loops: CDR1 WSHSY, CDR2 SAAADI. Trimming took 3 bases from V and 8 from J, leaving 14 bases between them. The CDR3 consists of 14 residues. This CDR3 is CASSDKTVREPQHF. In DNA form, the CDR3 reads TGCGCCAGCAGTGACAAGACGGTCCGGGAGCCCCAGCATTTT.

The chain carries TRBV11-2 and TRBJ2-1; the D is unclear. Germline V lookup: CDR1 SGHAT, CDR2 FQNNGV. The length of the CDR3 is 12 residues. Trimming left V 2 bases short and J 9 bases short, with 8 bases between. CDR3: CASSLRQTEQFF. In DNA form, the CDR3 reads TGTGCCAGCAGCTTAAGACAAACTGAGCAGTTCTTC.

The count of this clone is one. V gene TRBV5-4 combines with J gene TRBJ2-1, with D perhaps TRBD2 (6 bases). This CDR3 has 16 amino acids. V lost 1 base and J lost 5, with 16 bases in between. Germline V gene lookup returns CDR1 SGHNT and CDR2 YYREEE (reference sequence). As DNA, the CDR3 is TGTGCCAGCAGCTTGTTTTCGGGGACTCAGAACAATGAGCAGTTCTTC. This translates into CASSLFSGTQNNEQFF.

This clone has more than one count but fewer than ten. The J gene is TRBJ1-2, the V gene TRBV29-1, with D tentatively TRBD1 (6 bases). Trimming pared 2 bases from V and 7 bases from J, leaving 8 bases between. In germline, CDR1 is SQVTM, CDR2 ANQGSEA. There are 11 residues in the CDR3. The DNA for the CDR3 is TGCAGCGTTGAAAGGGGGGGTGGCTACACCTTC. Residues: CSVERGGGYTF.

The CDR3, as DNA: TGTGCCAGCAGCTACGGACAGGGAGTAGGAGAAAAACTGTTTTTT. It encodes CASSYGQGVGEKLFF. The rearrangement uses TRBV2 and TRBJ1-4, with 8 bases lining up with TRBD1. The germline V gene has CDR1 SNHLY and CDR2 FYNNEI. Trimming at V came to 6 bases and at J to 8 bases, leaving 11 bases not matched to a gene. This CDR3 has 15 residues.

This clone turned up a few times. The chain employs TRBV7-9 and TRBJ2-4; possibly TRBD1 for D (5 bases). V lost 3 bases and J lost 0, with 15 bases in between. There are 17 residues in the CDR3. CDR1 SEHNR and CDR2 FQNEAQ come from the germline V gene (reference sequence). This chain's CDR3 is CASSFPSTDIAKNIQYF. CDR3 bases: TGTGCCAGCAGCTTTCCTTCGACAGATATAGCCAAAAACATTCAGTACTTC.

The J gene is TRBJ2-1, the V gene TRBV7-3, with D perhaps TRBD2 (6 bases). Per germline, CDR1 SGHTA and CDR2 FQGTGA. Trimming took 3 bases from V and 0 from J, leaving 24 bases between them. This CDR3 is built from 20 residues. CDR3: CASSLGGVSRVPSSYNEQFF. CDR3 DNA sequence: TGTGCCAGCAGCTTGGGGGGTGTTTCGAGGGTGCCGAGCTCCTACAATGAGCAGTTCTTC.

This clone came up once. The gene calls are TRBV7-9 and TRBJ2-2; D ambiguous. Trimming shortened V by 3 bases and J by 7 bases, and 12 bases separated the two germline ends. The CDR3 runs 14 residues. Germline V gives CDR1 SEHNR, CDR2 FQNEAQ (reference sequence). This chain's CDR3 is CASSFLTTGGELFF. The CDR3 bases are TGTGCCAGCAGCTTTTTAACCACGGGCGGGGAGCTGTTTTTT.

The chain recombines TRBV7-9 with TRBJ1-4; the D is unclear. The CDR3 covers 15 residues. Germline values: CDR1 SEHNR, CDR2 FQNEAQ (reference sequence). Trimming removed 1 base from V and 3 bases from J, with 9 bases in between. CDR3 coding DNA: TGTGCCAGCAGCTTAGTCCAGGCTGCTAATGAAAAACTGTTTTTT. Its translation is CASSLVQAANEKLFF.

The rearrangement links TRBV28 to TRBJ1-2; 7 positions match TRBD1. This CDR3 contains 15 residues. Germline assignment: CDR1 MDHEN and CDR2 SYDVKM. V lost 3 bases and J lost 0; bases outside the gene matches: 4. CDR3 sequence (DNA): TGTGCCAGCAGTTTCGGGACAGAGACTAACTATGGCTACACCTTC. Protein sequence: CASSFGTETNYGYTF.

The chain has TRBV9 and TRBJ2-7; TRBD1 matches at 9 bases. The CDR3 consists of 15 residues. With V trimmed by 4 bases and J by 5 bases, 10 bases remained unmatched. CDR1 is SGDLS, CDR2 YYNGEE, per germline. As DNA, the CDR3 is TGTGCCAGCAGCTCACGCATGGGGACAGGGCACGAGCAGTACTTC. Translating gives CASSSRMGTGHEQYF.

The chain recombines TRBV29-1 with TRBJ1-3; TRBD1 is a possible D gene (5 bases). Per the germline V gene, CDR1 is SQVTM and CDR2 is ANQGSEA. The CDR3 runs 13 residues. Trimming took off 3 bases at V and 4 bases at J, with 10 bases between the two ends. The CDR3 sequence: CSVETVTGNTIYF. The CDR3 nucleotides read TGCAGCGTTGAGACAGTTACAGGAAACACCATATATTTT.

This chain joins TRBV6-5 and TRBJ1-4, with 7 bases lining up with TRBD1. The CDR3 sequence is 15 residues long. In germline, CDR1 is MNHEY, CDR2 SVGAGI. V shed 7 bases and J 1 base; nucleotides not matched to a gene: 6. The CDR3: CASTRGDRTNEKLFF. In DNA form, the CDR3 reads TGTGCCAGCACCAGGGGGGACAGAACTAATGAAAAACTGTTTTTT.

This clone was seen a single time. The chain is built from TRBV10-1 and TRBJ2-2; tentative D call: TRBD1 (5 bases). The germline V gene encodes CDR1 WNHNN and CDR2 SYGVQD (reference sequence). The CDR3 has 13 amino acids. V was shortened by 3 bases and J by 7 bases, with 9 bases between the two germline ends. Here the CDR3 reads CASSDRVSGELFF. The CDR3 nucleotides read TGCGCCAGCAGTGACAGGGTGAGCGGGGAGCTGTTTTTT.

The rearrangement links TRBV5-1 to TRBJ2-7; no firm D call. In germline, CDR1 is SGHRS, CDR2 YFSETQ. The CDR3 is 12 residues long. V lost 7 bases, J lost 2 bases, and 10 bases lay in between. The CDR3 bases are TGCGCCAGCCGGGTGGATGCCTACGAGCAGTACTTC. It codes for CASRVDAYEQYF. Complete variable domain (other parts from reference TRBV5-1 and TRBJ2-7): KAGVTQTPRYLIKTRGQQVTLSCSPISGHRSVSWYQQTPGQGLQFLFEYFSETQRNKGNFPGRFSGRQFSNSRSEMNVSTLELGDSALYLCASRVDAYEQYFGPGTRLTVT.

This clone has a single count. The chain carries TRBV6-2 or TRBV6-3 and TRBJ2-7; TRBD2 matches at 11 bases. CDR1 MNHEY and CDR2 SVGEGT come from the germline V gene. The V and J ends lost 5 bases and 4 bases, in that order; junction bases with no gene match: 22. There are 20 residues in the CDR3. The CDR3 sequence: CASSHLEPGLAGGAEYEQYF. The CDR3 DNA is TGTGCCAGCAGTCACCTCGAACCTGGACTAGCGGGCGGGGCGGAGTACGAGCAGTACTTC.

The chain recombines TRBV10-2 with TRBJ2-3; D possibly corresponds to TRBD1 (5 bases). The length of the CDR3 is 15 residues. CDR1 WSHSY and CDR2 SAAADI come from the germline V gene. V was shortened by 3 bases and J by 8 bases, with 18 bases between the two germline ends. CDR3 DNA: TGCGCCAGCAGTGAAGTCTGGCAGGGAAGGGGTACGCAGTATTTT. It translates to CASSEVWQGRGTQYF.

The chain joins TRBV6-5 to TRBJ2-7, with 9 bases fitting TRBD1. This CDR3 spans 15 amino acids. The V gene end was trimmed by 8 bases and the J gene end by 5 bases; junction bases not matched to a gene: 13. Germline V gives CDR1 MNHEY, CDR2 SVGAGI. CDR3 DNA sequence: TGTGCCAGCGGGTGGTTTGACAGGGGGTCGAACGAGCAGTACTTC. Translation gives CASGWFDRGSNEQYF.

The chain combines TRBV3-1 (or the pseudogene TRBV3-2) with TRBJ2-1; 8 bases map to TRBD2. The J segment lost 14 bases and the V segment lost 0 bases, leaving 12 bases of the junction unmatched. Germline V gene sequence: CDR1 LGHDT, CDR2 YNNKEL (reference sequence). CDR3 size: 15 residues. The CDR3 DNA reads TGTGCCAGCAGCCAAGATACTTCGAGAAGCGGGAGTGAGTTCTTC. It translates to CASSQDTSRSGSEFF.

The gene calls are TRBV2 and TRBJ2-2, with a tentative D call TRBD1 (5 bases). The CDR3 is 14 residues long. V shed 4 bases and J shed 6 bases, with 12 bases lying between them. Germline V lookup: CDR1 SNHLY, CDR2 FYNNEI. CDR3 coding DNA: TGTGCCAGCAGTGGGCAGGGCGACGCCGGGGAGCTGTTTTTT. Protein product: CASSGQGDAGELFF.

The chain has TRBV25-1 and TRBJ1-2, with TRBD1 matching 8 bases. The CDR3 is made up of 15 amino acids. V gave up 1 base and J gave up 4 bases; unmatched junction bases: 5. From germline, CDR1 is MGHDK and CDR2 SYGVNS. CDR3 in DNA: TGTGCCAGCAGTGAATCGGACAGGGCCGGCTATGGCTACACCTTC. Its protein product is CASSESDRAGYGYTF.

This chain uses TRBV4-1 with TRBJ2-1, with D maybe TRBD2 (5 bases). Germline CDR1 and CDR2: MGHRA and YSYEKL. CDR3 length equals 14 residues. V was trimmed by 5 bases and J by 9 bases, leaving 17 bases between them. The CDR3 DNA is TGCGCCAGCAGCAGAGAGGTCTCTAGCCTTGAGCAGTTCTTC. It encodes CASSREVSSLEQFF.

J is TRBJ2-3 and V is TRBV19; 16 bases line up with TRBD2. This CDR3 is built from 18 residues. Germline V gene data show CDR1 as LNHDA and CDR2 as SQIVND (reference sequence). V shed 5 bases and J 0 bases; nucleotides not matched to a gene: 5. The CDR3 nucleotides read TGTGCCAGTAGTGTGGGACTAGCGGGAGGGTTTAGCACAGATACGCAGTATTTT. Amino acids: CASSVGLAGGFSTDTQYF.

The table lists this clone with a count of one. The chain joins TRBV6-5 to TRBJ1-1; a weak D match, TRBD1 (6 bases). Germline V CDR1 and CDR2: MNHEY, SVGAGI. This CDR3 contains 15 residues. With 7 bases removed from V and 5 bases from J, the gap between germline ends came to 20 bases. This chain's CDR3 is CASKGPEWGRTEAFF. The CDR3 DNA reads TGTGCCAGCAAGGGGCCGGAATGGGGGCGGACTGAAGCTTTCTTT.

The chain carries TRBV5-3 and TRBJ2-2, with 9 positions matching TRBD1. TRBV5-3 is designated an ORF whose function remains uncertain. The CDR3 extends over 14 amino acids. V dropped 4 bases and J dropped 7; count of bases not matched to a gene: 5. CDR3 in DNA: TGTGCCAGAAGCGCCACAGGGGGCGGCGGGGAGCTGTTTTTT. Translating gives CARSATGGGGELFF.